This T cell receptor (beta chain) was sequenced in a study of cytomegalovirus exposure and HLA in healthy donors. General study results and limits: Because they were indistinguishable, some V segments, including TRBV6-2 and TRBV6-3, were excluded. Segments of the TCR beta V type were, in most cases, productive about 87% or about 30% of the time in an earlier analysis.

Notes on this clone: What it binds is unknown.

Germline V gene data show CDR1 as SGHAT and CDR2 as FQNNGV. The CDR3 contains 16 residues. V shed 5 bases and J shed 0 bases, with 11 bases lying between them. The donors gave bone marrow, and they were healthy. In the PCR, 60 Vbeta and 13 Jbeta primers were used. The assay was immunoSEQ multiplex PCR, and TCRdb's table has in-frame clones only and misses some. The sample lists around 190,000 clones, roughly 78% occurring once. The source material was PBMCs. This chain uses TRBV11-2 with TRBJ1-6; possibly TRBD1 for D (5 bases). This TCR came from a young woman in good health and CMV-seropositive. The CDR3 DNA sequence: TGTGCCAGCAGCGAACAGGAACGCTCCTATAATTCACCCCTCCACTTT. This translates into CASSEQERSYNSPLHF.